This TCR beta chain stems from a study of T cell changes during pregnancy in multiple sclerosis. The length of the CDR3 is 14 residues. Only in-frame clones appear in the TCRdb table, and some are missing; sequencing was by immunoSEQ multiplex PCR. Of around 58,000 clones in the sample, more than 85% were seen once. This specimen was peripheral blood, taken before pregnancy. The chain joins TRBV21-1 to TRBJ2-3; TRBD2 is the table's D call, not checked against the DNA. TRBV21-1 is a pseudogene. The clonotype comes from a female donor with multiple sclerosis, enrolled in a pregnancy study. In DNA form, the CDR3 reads TGTGCCAGCAAGGGACTAGCGGGGGATAATACGCAGTATTTT. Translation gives CASKGLAGDNTQYF.